Sequencing of this T cell receptor beta chain was carried out in a study of cytomegalovirus exposure and HLA in healthy donors. The study's findings and limits: Presence/absence analyses supposed approximately even sequencing depth among donors.

The CDR3 loop spans 12 amino acids. The germline V gene has CDR1 SGHRS and CDR2 YFSETQ. The ends were cut back, 2 bases at V and 1 base at J, with 3 bases in the middle. The PCR had 60 Vbeta and 13 Jbeta primers. Using immunoSEQ multiplex PCR, the repertoire was profiled, and TCRdb retains in-frame clones only, with some absent. Counted here are fewer than 80,000 clones, about 78% occurring once; the ten biggest clones make up more than 2.5%. Note on this clone: The antigen remains unidentified.

The chain is built from TRBV5-1 and TRBJ2-5; D uncertain. Sequenced material: PBMCs. The clonotype originates from a man between 18 and 35 years old in good health and CMV-seronegative. The CDR3 bases are TGCGCCAGCAGCTTCCTCCAAGAGACCCAGTACTTC. Translating gives CASSFLQETQYF.